A selection of T cell receptor beta chains follows, all from one sample in a study of T cell changes during pregnancy in multiple sclerosis. The method was immunoSEQ multiplex PCR; TCRdb's version includes in-frame clones alone and lacks a portion of them. The sample consists of 50,000 to 60,000 clones, around 90% of them appearing once. Specimen: peripheral blood, collected after pregnancy. The receptors shown here come from a female donor in good health, enrolled as a control in a pregnancy study. Both conserved end residues are part of each CDR3. The order of the fields is D gene, clone size, V gene, J gene, CDR3 length, CDR3 protein, CDR3 DNA. A D gene is named only where the DNA matches it firmly. Part of the rows lack a size; the others show once, few, many or a class for expanded clones.

>.|.|TRBV7-2|TRBJ1-6|15
CASSSFRVNGSPLHF
TGTGCCAGCAGCTCCTTCAGGGTCAACGGGTCACCCCTCCACTTT
>TRBD2|.|TRBV7-9|TRBJ2-3|19
CASSPAGLGKGVPTDTQYF
TGTGCCAGCAGCCCCGCGGGACTAGGAAAGGGGGTCCCCACAGATACGCAGTATTTT
>.|.|TRBV7-2|TRBJ1-2|12
CASSTQGRSYTF
TGTGCCAGCAGCACCCAGGGAAGAAGCTACACCTTC
>.|.|TRBV11-1|TRBJ1-6|16
CASSLAKAGNNSPLHF
TGTGCCAGCAGCTTAGCGAAGGCAGGTAATAATTCACCCCTCCACTTT
>.|.|TRBV10-3|TRBJ1-3|15
CAISTGGDSGNTIYF
TGTGCCATCAGTACCGGGGGGGACTCTGGAAACACCATATATTTT
>.|few|TRBV9|TRBJ2-1|13
CASSGGGENEQFF
TGTGCCAGCAGCGGGGGCGGAGAGAATGAGCAGTTCTTC
>.|once|TRBV5-5|TRBJ1-4|16
CASSLVTAATNEKLFF
TGTGCCAGCAGCTTGGTAACCGCAGCAACTAATGAAAAACTGTTTTTT
>TRBD1|.|TRBV19|TRBJ1-2|13
CASSRQGVYGYTF
TGTGCCAGTAGTAGACAGGGAGTGTATGGCTACACCTTC
>.|.|TRBV28|TRBJ2-1|12
CASRGAGNEQFF
TGTGCCAGCAGAGGAGCGGGCAATGAGCAGTTCTTC
>.|.|TRBV5-1|TRBJ1-1|14
CASSPSEGYTEAFF
TGCGCCAGCAGCCCGAGTGAGGGCTACACTGAAGCTTTCTTT
>.|.|TRBV7-2|TRBJ1-1|13
CASRMDRNTEAFF
TGTGCCAGCAGGATGGACAGGAACACTGAAGCTTTCTTT
>.|.|TRBV15|TRBJ2-3|16
CATSRAQTRSTDTQYF
TGTGCCACCAGCAGAGCTCAGACACGGAGCACAGATACGCAGTATTTT
>.|.|TRBV5-1|TRBJ1-2|17
CASSAGQTLLTNYGYTF
TGCGCCAGCAGCGCCGGACAGACGCTTCTAACTAACTATGGCTACACCTTC
>.|.|TRBV5-1|TRBJ2-2|17
CASSHPVAEPSTGELFF
TGCGCCAGCAGTCACCCGGTAGCGGAACCTAGCACCGGGGAGCTGTTTTTT
>.|.|TRBV4-1|TRBJ1-2|15
CASSQVDFRDYGYTF
TGCGCCAGCAGCCAAGTTGACTTCAGGGACTATGGCTACACCTTC
>TRBD1|once|TRBV9|TRBJ2-3|15
CASSPPGQVRDTQYF
TGTGCCAGCAGCCCCCCGGGACAGGTCAGAGATACGCAGTATTTT
>.|.|TRBV29-1|TRBJ2-2|14
CSVSGVSSVGELFF
TGCAGCGTCTCGGGGGTCTCTTCGGTCGGGGAGCTGTTTTTT
>TRBD2|.|TRBV7-2|TRBJ2-1|19
CASSLRGRVLAGGSGEQFF
TGTGCCAGCAGCTTAAGAGGCAGGGTCCTAGCGGGAGGTTCGGGTGAGCAGTTCTTC
>.|.|TRBV28|TRBJ1-5|15
CASSAGGYSNQPQHF
TGTGCCAGCAGTGCGGGCGGCTATAGCAATCAGCCCCAGCATTTT
>.|.|TRBV29-1|TRBJ1-1|13
CSVNREPNTEAFF
TGCAGCGTTAACCGGGAGCCGAACACTGAAGCTTTCTTT
>.|.|TRBV6-6|TRBJ1-5|16
CASSGFRSGNNQPQHF
TGTGCCAGCAGTGGCTTTCGGAGTGGAAACAATCAGCCCCAGCATTTT
>.|.|TRBV13|TRBJ2-2|13
CASSPPSAGELFF
TGTGCCAGCAGCCCCCCTTCAGCCGGGGAGCTGTTTTTT
>TRBD1|.|TRBV5-5|TRBJ1-4|17
CASSSHPIGTGDEKLFF
TGTGCCAGCAGCTCCCACCCGATCGGGACAGGGGATGAAAAACTGTTTTTT
>TRBD1|once|TRBV18|TRBJ1-3|17
CASSPRTGSHSGNTIYF
TGTGCCAGCTCACCCAGGACAGGGTCCCACTCTGGAAACACCATATATTTT
>TRBD2|.|TRBV5-1|TRBJ2-1|16
CASSRSTSGSYNEQFF
TGCGCCAGCAGCCGGTCGACTAGCGGGTCCTACAATGAGCAGTTCTTC
>.|.|TRBV20-1|TRBJ2-7|11
CSAKQSNEQYF
TGCAGTGCTAAACAATCGAATGAGCAGTACTTC
>.|.|TRBV10-3|TRBJ1-4|17
CAISQGSGGTTNEKLFF
TGTGCCATCAGCCAGGGAAGCGGGGGGACAACTAATGAAAAACTGTTTTTT
>.|.|TRBV2|TRBJ1-1|15
CASSDDTGLGTEAFF
TGTGCCAGCAGTGATGATACAGGGCTTGGGACTGAAGCTTTCTTT
>.|once|TRBV28|TRBJ2-7|14
CASSFEGYSYEQYF
TGTGCCAGCAGTTTTGAGGGATACTCCTACGAGCAGTACTTC
>TRBD2|.|TRBV7-2|TRBJ2-3|16
CASSLDSGGAINTQYF
TGTGCCAGCAGCTTAGATAGCGGGGGGGCCATTAATACGCAGTATTTT